Given below is one T cell receptor (beta chain) in context. This clone was counted once. Its antigen is currently not known. The record has no base qualities; no much larger clone is one base away. Library method: the immunoSEQ multiplex PCR assay. For the multiplex PCR, a mixture combining 60 forward primers for TCR Vbeta segments and 13 reverse primers for TCR Jbeta segments was used. Amplification of the CDR3 region of rearranged TCR beta genes was performed with a multiplex PCR assay on genomic DNA. On the Illumina HiSeq System, the amplified TCR beta libraries were sequenced as 87-base-pair reads. From the authors' description of their analysis: In a later analysis, approximately 74 million unique TCR beta chains were counted across the approximately 640 repertoires, and about 10 million of these chains were shared by at least two donors. Raw reads were error-corrected and collapsed into unique sequences by a nearest-neighbor algorithm in which closely related sequences were merged to remove PCR and sequencing errors. V, D and J gene segments were assigned by aligning CDR3 sequences to IMGT reference sequences. Each retained sequence needed at least a six-nucleotide match to both a V gene segment and a J gene segment. A rearrangement was called productive if the CDR3 had no stop codons and remained in frame with V and J, and every other rearrangement was called non-productive. CDR3 was defined by IMGT convention, running from the second conserved V-encoded cysteine to the conserved J-encoded phenylalanine. The earlier analysis of about 500 of the donors excluded sequences that lacked an unambiguous match to a single V gene segment. In an earlier analysis of a few hundred of the donors, V segments were called functional above 56.7% productive rearrangements and were called segregating when the between-donor standard deviation exceeded 5%. A statistical classification framework was built to diagnose cytomegalovirus status from the catalog of TCR beta chain sequences. In a later analysis, TCR nucleotide sequences were compared against IMGT/GENE-DB human TR gene sequences so that V and J genes could be assigned. Using the TCRdist pipeline, a later analysis assigned CDR3 sequences along with most-parsimonious VDJ recombination scenarios. In a later analysis, each TCR beta chain was defined by its CDR3 amino acid sequence together with its V-gene family, and reads without a unique V-gene family were excluded. In a later analysis, 500 to 650 highly shared, low-generation-probability nucleotide sequences were removed to address suspected cross-contamination and a sequencing artifact. A later analysis calculated a clonal expansion index for each public chain from normalized within-repertoire ranks of inferred template counts. In a later analysis, generation probabilities were computed using a VDJ recombination model fitted to out-of-frame rearrangements, and the results were checked against IGoR. In a later analysis, hypergeometric tests were used to score TCR-TCR, TCR-HLA and TCR-CMV co-occurrence, with a repertoire-size bias correction applied to TCR pairs. False discovery rates were estimated in a later analysis by permuting HLA or CMV assignments 20 times. In a later analysis, co-occurring TCRs were grouped with DBSCAN, and TCRdist sequence similarity was added when clustering was performed within HLA-allele-positive subsets. For co-occurrence clustering, repertoires with fewer than 30,000 or more than 120,000 public chains were excluded, along with a handful of repertoires with anomalous nucleotide sharing. Not all clones reach the TCRdb copy of this immuneACCESS table, which keeps in-frame sequences only. Checked studies attribute under half of the gap to unresolved V genes and leave the rest unexplained. V, J and clone size reflect that table, while D and trimming were determined from the DNA. The table for this sample lists more than 150,000 clones; approximately 79% of them were counted only once. Approximately 6% of the sample rests with the top ten.

The CDR3 contains 16 residues, cysteine and phenylalanine counted. The kept DNA is CDR3 alone, 48 bases in frame from the first base. Trimming removed 8 bases from V and 1 base from J; the gene matches leave 13 bases unexplained. According to the germline V gene (reference sequence), CDR1 reads LNHDA and CDR2 reads SQIVND. The record originates from a study of cytomegalovirus exposure and HLA in healthy donors (dated by TCRdb to 2016 to 2017). Broadly, across the study: According to an earlier analysis of a few hundred of the donors, about 180 million T cells yielded some 110 million unique TCR beta sequences and 250 to 350 Gb of sequence data. Typing coverage varied by locus: 629-630 donors for A, B, C, DRB1 and DQB1; approximately 500 for DQA1; 606 for DPA1; 450 to 480 for DPB1. Among 300 to 500 genotyped donors of the cohort, an average of around 250,000 unique TCR beta nucleotide sequences was sequenced per donor, of which roughly 17% were non-productive. To decide whether each TCR beta V gene segment behaved as functional or pseudogenic, an earlier analysis of 587 of the donors relied on high-throughput TCR beta sequencing. The study profiled the T cell repertoires of hundreds of subjects by immunosequencing and related them to cytomegalovirus serostatus. A later genetic analysis took genome-wide SNP genotypes for about 60% of the roughly 670 donors and used that subset as a discovery cohort. Both class I and class II loci were covered by HLA typing, at four-digit resolution. Because of strong linkage in the cohort, five DR-DQ haplotypes were treated as single units for association and clustering. The study combined high-throughput TCR immunosequencing, statistical association of individual TCRs with disease status, and machine learning to predict cytomegalovirus infection status. All discovery cohort repertoires had been generated using a single sequencing platform. An early release covering some 640 HLA-typed donors comprised about 300 gigabases of sequencing data and roughly 85 million unique TCR sequences. In addition to the first cohort of several hundred subjects, a separate validation cohort of 100 to 150 different subjects was used. Donor age, sex, ethnicity and CMV serostatus were compiled alongside the repertoire data. Rather than drawing on any new phenotypic data, the later analysis identified candidate immune exposures from TCR beta sequences and the way those sequences occurred across donors. The aim of the study was to test whether cataloging public T cell receptors could identify signatures of past pathogen exposure. A later analysis re-examined previously published TCR beta repertoires from about 670 donors and added high-resolution HLA genotyping to investigate patterns of TCR occurrence. Of the 398 genotyped donors, roughly 80% fell in the genetic ancestry cluster associated with self-reported Caucasian donors. The paper as a whole reports these results and caveats: Strong co-occurrence of HLA alleles, especially DR and DQ, made assigning TCR associations to individual alleles difficult. The authors suggested that the approach could potentially be extended to other disease states and immunological phenotypes. A later analysis reported that several top co-occurrence clusters appeared linked to parvovirus B19, influenza, CMV and Epstein-Barr virus. Most CMV-associated TCR beta chains appeared to be HLA-restricted in a later analysis, and the HLA associations seemed to be driven largely by CMV exposure. For the cohort, immune exposure information was limited to CMV serostatus. A cluster of highly shared sequence variants was judged likely to represent a technical artifact of the sequencing pipeline. In a later genetic analysis, a missense DCLRE1C variant was associated with V-gene and J-gene trimming of TCR beta chains, and the association was replicated in an independent cohort. The classifier was reported to diagnose cytomegalovirus status with high specificity and sensitivity in both the original cohort and the validation cohort. While some public TCRs were present in many individuals, most TCR sequences turned up only very rarely across donors. Roughly uniform sequencing depth across donors was assumed in presence/absence analyses, although this assumption may not hold. Specific HLA alleles were associated with 18,000 or so TCR beta sequences at a false discovery rate of 0.05 in a later analysis. A later analysis found that TCR association rates varied across HLA loci, with DRB1 alleles showing the most associated TCRs and HLA-C alleles the fewest. Linkage disequilibrium might explain the correlated functional status among segregating V segments, but an unknown experimental factor could not be excluded. Because counts were too low, 15 to 20 rarely observed V segments, including chromosome 9 orphons, were excluded from the earlier analysis of about 500 of the donors. The cohort was sequenced for TCR beta chains only, and without alpha or paired-chain data the features that could be detected were limited. The study listed 170 or so TCR beta chains as associated with cytomegalovirus. Because HLA typing was unavailable for some donors at each locus, only the typed subset was used in association tests. A further reported finding was that TCR beta sequences accurately predicted the HLA-A and HLA-B alleles for most subjects in the first cohort. In a later genetic analysis, fewer N-insertions in productive TCRs were reported among donors in an Asian-associated ancestry cluster than the approximately 710-donor mean. Compared with equally common non-associated chains, HLA-associated TCR beta chains in a later analysis were more clonally expanded and had lower generation probabilities. In vitro tests confirmed that three of the cytomegalovirus-associated TCR beta chains recognize cytomegalovirus antigens. An earlier analysis of some 590 of the donors showed that most TCR beta V segments appeared in productive rearrangements either about 90% or about 30% of the time, which broadly matched IMGT annotations. Some IMGT-functional V segments, including TRBV6-2 and TRBV6-3, could not be distinguished by the 87-base-pair reads and were therefore excluded.

The cohort comprised some 730 healthy bone marrow donors. All cohort members were sampled while nominally healthy, although unrecorded immune exposures were likely present. The donor tested CMV seropositive and was one of the 289 seropositive cohort members. A peripheral blood sample was collected from each donor, and TCR beta sequencing was performed on peripheral blood mononuclear cells. Genomic DNA was extracted from the blood cell samples with the Qiagen DNeasy Blood Extraction Kit. This receptor chain uses TRBV19 and TRBJ1-1; TRBD1 matches 7 bases in the middle. The specimen sequenced was PBMCs. The receptor's source is a man aged 35 to 55 in good health and CMV-seropositive. The DNA reads TGTGCCAGTGCCCCCTTACAGGGGATCGGGAACACTGAAGCTTTCTTT. This sequence encodes CASAPLQGIGNTEAFF.